The rows below give T cell receptor beta chains drawn from one sample of a study of T cells after yellow fever vaccination. TCRdb itself ran the 5' RACE reads through MiXCR, one entry per CDR3 protein. The data contain over 110,000 distinct CDR3 sequences, 7.7% of them singletons. The sequencing here drew on CD4+ T cells sorted from PBMCs, taken 5 days after the yellow fever booster vaccination. The receptors here all came from a man aged 30 to 39 who received the YFV17D yellow fever vaccine. Each CDR3 is given with its conserved first and last residue. The D gene is left open where the match is weak. Only part of the rows carry a size: once, few, many, or a class if the clone is expanded.

size | J | D | V | DNA | CDR3
many | TRBJ2-1 | TRBD2 | TRBV5-1 | TGCGCCAGCAGCCCGACTATAGGCGGGACTAGTCACAATGAGCAGTTCTTC | CASSPTIGGTSHNEQFF
many | TRBJ2-1 | TRBD2 | TRBV11-2 | TGTGCCAGCAGCTTAAGATCTAAGGGACTAGCGGATTACAATGAGCAGTTCTTC | CASSLRSKGLADYNEQFF
many | TRBJ2-7 | - | TRBV7-3 | TGTGCCAGCAGCTTAAATTCCCCTGGGCTAGGCGAGCAGTACTTC | CASSLNSPGLGEQYF
many | TRBJ2-7 | TRBD1 | TRBV20-1 | TGCAGTGCTAGACAGGGGGCTTTGGACGAGCAGTACTTC | CSARQGALDEQYF
many | TRBJ2-5 | - | TRBV7-9 | TGTGCCAGCAGCTTTTGGGGAAGGGAAGAGACCCAGTACTTC | CASSFWGREETQYF
many | TRBJ2-1 | - | TRBV28 | TGTGCCAGCAGACCTACAGCGGGTAGCTCCTACAATGAGCAGTTCTTC | CASRPTAGSSYNEQFF
many | TRBJ2-7 | - | TRBV20-1 | TGCAGTGCTAGACCCCTAGACAGTTACGAGCAGTACTTC | CSARPLDSYEQYF
many | TRBJ1-2 | - | TRBV28 | TGTGCCAGCAGTTTAACCAGAAATGGCTACACCTTC | CASSLTRNGYTF
many | TRBJ2-1 | - | TRBV20-1 | TGCAGTGCTAGCGGTCTTACCTACAATGAGCAGTTCTTC | CSASGLTYNEQFF
many | TRBJ2-7 | TRBD1 | TRBV7-8 | TGTGCCAGCAGCCTAGGGACAGGCCCAGACTACGAGCAGTACTTC | CASSLGTGPDYEQYF
- | TRBJ2-7 | TRBD1 | TRBV20-1 | TGCAGTGCTAGAGTGCCGGGACAGGGCTACGAGCAGTACTTC | CSARVPGQGYEQYF
many | TRBJ2-3 | TRBD1 | TRBV25-1 | TGTGCCAGCAGTGTCGCCGGGACAGGGGTAGATACGCAGTATTTT | CASSVAGTGVDTQYF
many | TRBJ2-7 | TRBD1 | TRBV12-3/TRBV12-4 | TGTGCCAGCAGGACCGGGACAGGAGCGGACGAGCAGTACTTC | CASRTGTGADEQYF
- | TRBJ2-7 | TRBD1 | TRBV7-2 | TGTGCCAGCGGTAAAGGGACAGGGGGATACGAGCAGTACTTC | CASGKGTGGYEQYF
many | TRBJ2-2 | - | TRBV7-2 | TGTGCCAGCAGGACGGGTCTCACCGGGGAGCTGTTTTTT | CASRTGLTGELFF
many | TRBJ2-7 | - | TRBV7-2 | TGTGCCAGCGCCGCCTACGAGCAGTACTTC | CASAAYEQYF
many | TRBJ1-1 | - | TRBV20-1 | TGCAGTGCTAGACCTCGGGAGGGATACACTGAAGCTTTCTTT | CSARPREGYTEAFF
many | TRBJ2-3 | TRBD2 | TRBV7-2 | TGTGCCAGCAGCTCTTCGGGGACTAACACAGATACGCAGTATTTT | CASSSSGTNTDTQYF
many | TRBJ2-1 | - | TRBV20-1 | TGCAGTGCCAAGGCTGGCGGTTACAATGAGCAGTTCTTC | CSAKAGGYNEQFF
many | TRBJ2-7 | TRBD2 | TRBV5-8 | TGTGCCAGCAGTCCAGCGGGAGGATTCTACGAGCAGTACTTC | CASSPAGGFYEQYF
- | TRBJ2-5 | - | TRBV20-1 | TGCAGTGCTAGGGTCCCACCTCAGGAGACCCAGTACTTC | CSARVPPQETQYF
many | TRBJ2-7 | - | TRBV20-1 | TGCAGTGCCGTGAGGGATGGCTACGAGCAGTACTTC | CSAVRDGYEQYF
many | TRBJ1-4 | - | TRBV28 | TGTGCCAGCAGTTTACCCACCGGGACTACTGAAAAACTGTTTTTT | CASSLPTGTTEKLFF
many | TRBJ2-1 | - | TRBV20-1 | TGCAGTGCGTGGAACAATGAGCAGTTCTTC | CSAWNNEQFF
- | TRBJ2-1 | - | TRBV5-1 | TGCGCCAGCGGTGGGGTGGGGATCGATGAGCAGTTCTTC | CASGGVGIDEQFF
- | TRBJ2-7 | TRBD2 | TRBV3-1 | TGTGCCTGCAGCCGGGGACTAGCGGACTCATACGAGCAGTACTTC | CACSRGLADSYEQYF
many | TRBJ1-1 | - | TRBV3-1 | TGTGCCAGCGGGCGGGTGCAGAACACTGAAGCTTTCTTT | CASGRVQNTEAFF
many | TRBJ2-3 | TRBD1 | TRBV6-2/TRBV6-3 | TGTGCCACAGGAGGCAGGGGGACAGATACGCAGTATTTT | CATGGRGTDTQYF
many | TRBJ2-6 | - | TRBV7-2 | TGTGCCAGCAGTCTCACCTCTGGGGCCAACGTCCTGACTTTC | CASSLTSGANVLTF
many | TRBJ2-3 | TRBD1 | TRBV6-5 | TGTGCCAGCAGTTATCGGGACAGGCGGACAGATACGCAGTATTTT | CASSYRDRRTDTQYF
many | TRBJ2-7 | - | TRBV28 | TGTGCCAGCAGTTTATTGCGACGGACCTACGAGCAGTACTTC | CASSLLRRTYEQYF
many | TRBJ2-3 | - | TRBV6-5 | TGTGCCAGCAGTATGGGCCCCACAGATACGCAGTATTTT | CASSMGPTDTQYF
many | TRBJ2-2 | TRBD1 | TRBV20-1 | TGCAGTGCTGAGGCCGACAGGGCCGGGGAGCTGTTTTTT | CSAEADRAGELFF
many | TRBJ2-7 | TRBD2 | TRBV20-1 | TGCAGTGCTTTAGCGGGAGGGAGCTCCTACGAGCAGTACTTC | CSALAGGSSYEQYF
many | TRBJ2-4 | - | TRBV5-1 | TGCGCCAGCAGCTTGGAGCAGGGGACCAAAAACATTCAGTACTTC | CASSLEQGTKNIQYF
few | TRBJ1-5 | TRBD1 | TRBV18 | TGTGCCAGCTCATCCCTTTCGGGCGCAGGGGGAAGCAATCAGCCCCAGCATTTT | CASSSLSGAGGSNQPQHF
many | TRBJ2-7 | - | TRBV28 | TGTGCCAGCAGTTTGCAGGGGTTGAGGATCGAGCAGTACTTC | CASSLQGLRIEQYF
many | TRBJ1-2 | TRBD1 | TRBV7-8 | TGTGCCAGCAGCTTTCAACCGGACAGGACCTATGGCTACACCTTC | CASSFQPDRTYGYTF
many | TRBJ1-3 | - | TRBV12-3/TRBV12-4 | TGTGCCAGCAGCCGCGACAGGTTCTCTGGAAACACCATATATTTT | CASSRDRFSGNTIYF
many | TRBJ2-7 | - | TRBV20-1 | TGCAGTGCTAGTGATGGCTACCTAAGCTCCTACGAGCAGTACTTC | CSASDGYLSSYEQYF